This is a list of T cell receptor beta chains from one sample in a study of human T cells and chemical hapten exposure. TCRdb used MiXCR to reprocess the RACE reads, holding one entry per CDR3 protein. Here the sample spans about 73,000 distinct CDR3 sequences, 7.5% to 9.5% being singletons. The sample here was whole blood, taken in connection with sensitization to the hapten diphenylcyclopropenone (DPC). Receptor source: a woman in her forties or fifties with alopecia areata. Some clones in this sample may be carry-over from other donors' samples. The conserved cysteine and the conserved F or W are not part of the CDR3 here.

V	J	CDR3
TRBV6-5	TRBJ1-6	ASSQGSGTEYSPLH
TRBV9	TRBJ1-1	ASSVGGDYEAF
TRBV29-1	TRBJ1-5	SAELYCGDKHQPQH
TRBV5-6	TRBJ2-3	ASGVGSGTDTQY
TRBV6-2/TRBV6-3	TRBJ2-1	ASSYSMEPGRALNEQF
TRBV7-2	TRBJ1-2	ASSGWTGRSYGYT
TRBV28	TRBJ2-2	ATLQEANTGELF
TRBV20-1	TRBJ1-1	STSTGDTEAF
TRBV6-6	TRBJ2-7	ASSPGQHEQY
TRBV25-1	TRBJ1-1	ASSEKGQRGTEAF
TRBV30	TRBJ2-1	AWRAGVGNEQF
TRBV6-1	TRBJ1-5	ASSDSWGSHQPQH
TRBV28	TRBJ1-1	ASSLPWTEAF
TRBV12-3/TRBV12-4	TRBJ1-4	ASSSGGGNEKLF
TRBV20-1	TRBJ2-1	SASAGLARYNEQF
TRBV12-3/TRBV12-4	TRBJ1-6	ASSLDNLQGSPLH
TRBV10-3	TRBJ2-7	AIRQGAVYEQY
TRBV3-1	TRBJ1-2	ASSPDRGQGYGYT
TRBV7-3	TRBJ1-2	ASSELSGGRNGYT
TRBV3-1	TRBJ1-2	ASSQGTAAGYT
TRBV27	TRBJ2-2	ASSLLGGELF
TRBV20-1	TRBJ1-2	SARDRGAGYGYT
TRBV5-1	TRBJ1-1	ASSFRTGKDTEAF
TRBV20-1	TRBJ1-5	SAKDRVYQPQH
TRBV12-3/TRBV12-4	TRBJ1-5	ASSLFVSGDQPQH
TRBV12-3/TRBV12-4	TRBJ1-1	ASSRGGRGRTEAF
TRBV12-3/TRBV12-4	TRBJ1-5	ASSFGQGNQPQH
TRBV7-9	TRBJ1-4	ASSPGIFNDEKLF
TRBV4-2	TRBJ2-2	ASSQESNTGELF
TRBV29-1	TRBJ1-1	SAWPYMNTEAF
TRBV2	TRBJ2-6	ASSEALRAAGANVLT
TRBV12-3/TRBV12-4	TRBJ2-1	ASSDGVPAEQF
TRBV6-6	TRBJ2-1	ASSQGQESSYNEQF
TRBV7-8	TRBJ2-1	ASSTLSGRAYEQF
TRBV24-1	TRBJ2-1	ATSDFTGTGYNEQF
TRBV29-1	TRBJ1-2	SFGDGGPGYT
TRBV7-2	TRBJ2-3	ASSLNPSSTDTQY
TRBV20-1	TRBJ1-1	SARGGLRNTEAF
TRBV20-1	TRBJ2-4	SVSDRFLKNIQY
TRBV29-1	TRBJ2-1	SAQGDSYNEQF
TRBV29-1	TRBJ1-1	SAPGRSTGGAGTEAF
TRBV29-1	TRBJ1-2	SVPESTDYGYT
TRBV5-7	TRBJ2-5	ANWDGQDHQETQY
TRBV25-1	TRBJ2-2	ASRGLGGTGELF
TRBV19	TRBJ1-5	ASTNRNGNQPQH